The present TCR beta chain was sequenced within a study of regulatory T cells in long-lasting Graves disease (dated by TCRdb to the early 2020s). With regard to the full study: Persistent Graves' disease meant more than 5 years of antithyroid drug treatment with TSH receptor autoantibodies that stayed positive. Peripheral blood TCR sequencing and RNA sequencing compared persistent Graves' disease patients with newly diagnosed Graves' disease patients. The study was conducted in China and was registered as a clinical trial. TCR sequencing covered some 13 persistent and about 20 newly diagnosed Graves' disease patients, around 35 samples in total. In the clinical cohort, patients with persistent Graves' disease had used antithyroid drugs for an average of around 9.3 years.

Overall study outcomes, separate from this receptor: Persistent disease showed preferential use of TRBV28, TRBJ1-2 and TRBJ2-5, whereas newly diagnosed disease favored TRBV20-1 and TRBJ2-1. Sequencing and analysis were limited to the TCR beta chain. The authors noted that the small sample size was a limitation that may lower accuracy. Peripheral blood alone was examined, since thyroid tissue, which constituted the primary lesion, could not be accessed. More public clonotypes were shared among persistent patients (around 2,600) than among newly diagnosed patients (under 1,000). Lower TCR Shannon entropy and fewer highly expanded clones were observed in persistent Graves' disease patients than in newly diagnosed patients, which suggested clonal expansion.

The cysteine opens and the phenylalanine closes a CDR3 of 16 amino acids. Only the CDR3 part of the read is kept: 48 bases, read in frame from the first base. CDR1 MDHEN and CDR2 SYDVKM were looked up in the germline V gene. Trimming costs V 1 base and J 3 bases, and their ends lie 12 bases apart. This clonotype has a count of ten or more. What antigen it recognizes has not been identified. No much larger clone is present one base from it, and per-base qualities are unavailable. Preparation of the library involved multiplex PCR. The sequencer was an Illumina HiSeq 4000. CDR3 regions were amplified by Arm-PCR with iRepertoire HTBI primers to construct TCR beta libraries. Before sequencing, the PCR products went through gel purification. Per the authors' processing: Across samples, about 64 TRBV and 12 to 15 TRBJ segments were identified and used for gene usage analysis of CDR3 amino acid clonotypes. COPE and FqMerger were used to merge the filtered high-quality paired reads into contigs. BLAST was used to align contigs to IMGT TRBV, TRBD and TRBJ reference genes, and CDR3 was defined according to IMGT. Any clonotype with a frequency above 0.1% was classified as a highly expanded clone. Shannon entropy served as the measure of repertoire diversity, while the Gini coefficient captured V-J evenness. A clonotype found in more than one individual was treated as public. Using fastp at Q25 and MiXCR, TCRdb reprocessed the public reads and kept productive beta chains. Each CDR3 protein gets just one entry, which takes the most common genes and DNA from the rows behind it. It is TCRdb's table, rather than the study itself, that gives the V and J calls and clone size. Within this sample are under 450,000 distinct CDR3 sequences, with roughly 25% of them counted one time only. 25% to 30% of the sample rests with the top ten.

The time point label corresponds to: persistent/refractory GD, antithyroid drugs over 5 years with positive TRAb. RNA was extracted from PBMCs in TRIzol for both TCR sequencing and RNA sequencing. The diagnosis of Graves' disease followed American Thyroid Association guidelines. Patients for the study were recruited at an endocrinology department in Xi'an, China. From each patient, about 9.7 milliliters of peripheral blood was collected into an EDTA anticoagulant tube. Ficoll Paque Plus density gradient separation was used to isolate PBMCs, and no additional T cell sorting was done. An Agilent 2100 Bioanalyzer and agarose gel were used to assess RNA quality, and a NanoDrop 2000 was used to measure RNA concentration.

The input for sequencing was peripheral blood mononuclear cells (PBMCs), taken when the disease was refractory, from a patient treated with antithyroid drugs. The chain is made from TRBV28 and TRBJ2-2, with the D gene not confidently named. This TCR was recovered from a woman aged 40 to 49 with Graves disease. Donor details come from another sample of the same person, matched by shared clones. The DNA is as follows: TGTGCCAGCAGTTTATTTCCGGGCCTGGACACCGGGGAGCTGTTTTTT. Its protein reads: CASSLFPGLDTGELFF.